Each of the 13 T cell receptor beta chains below was sequenced from the same sample in a study of blood T cell repertoires in COVID-19. Using immunoSEQ multiplex PCR, the repertoire was profiled, and TCRdb retains in-frame clones only, with some absent. Found here are tens of thousands of clones, around 73% of them singletons; the top ten hold 10% to 15%. The sample taken for sequencing was peripheral blood. The receptors were sampled from a man at least 80 years old with acute or convalescent COVID-19.

The chain has TRBV5-8 and TRBJ2-3; TRBD2 matches 15 bases. This CDR3 contains 17 residues. V dropped 6 bases and J dropped 3; count of bases not matched to a gene: 8. CDR1 SGHTS and CDR2 YDEGEE come from the germline V gene. The CDR3 DNA is TGTGCCAGCAAAGCCACCGGGACTAGCGGGGGGACAGATACGCAGTATTTT. It translates to CASKATGTSGGTDTQYF.

The rearrangement joins TRBV3-1 (or the pseudogene TRBV3-2) to TRBJ1-2, with 7 nucleotides matching TRBD1. From germline, CDR1 is LGHDT and CDR2 YNNKEL (reference sequence). CDR3 length: 14 amino acids. Losses at the gene ends were 3 bases for V and 4 bases for J; bases not matched to a gene: 5. The CDR3 DNA reads as TGTGCCAGCAGCCAGCTGACAGGGACCTATGGCTACACCTTC. As protein: CASSQLTGTYGYTF.

The chain uses TRBV11-2 and TRBJ2-5, with 11 positions matching TRBD2. The CDR3 is 16 residues long. With 1 base clipped from V and 4 bases from J, the junction kept 5 bases outside the gene matches. Germline V gene sequence: CDR1 SGHAT, CDR2 FQNNGV. Here the CDR3 reads CASSLVASGGRETQYF. DNA of the CDR3: TGTGCCAGCAGCTTAGTAGCTAGCGGGGGGAGAGAGACCCAGTACTTC.

The rearrangement uses TRBV7-8 and TRBJ1-2, with 7 bases aligning to TRBD1. V shed 4 bases, J shed 9 bases, and the junction held 14 bases outside the gene matches. The CDR3 is 15 residues long. Germline assignment: CDR1 SGHVS and CDR2 FQNEAQ. The CDR3 here is CASSSIRDSLFRYTF. In DNA, the CDR3 is TGTGCCAGCAGCTCTATCCGGGACAGTCTATTTCGCTACACCTTC.

The CDR3 region is CAYSGGDSYYEQYF. CDR3 nucleotide sequence: TGTGCTTACTCTGGTGGAGATTCATACTACGAGCAGTACTTC. The chain couples TRBV30 to TRBJ2-7; no clear D. Germline assignment: CDR1 GTSNPN and CDR2 SVGIG (reference sequence). This CDR3 has 14 amino acids.

The chain links TRBV10-3 to TRBJ1-1, with TRBD1 matching 7 bases. This CDR3 has 15 residues. Germline assignment: CDR1 ENHRY and CDR2 SYGVKD. The junction had 12 bases not matched to a gene; V was cut back by 6 bases and J by 5 bases. For the CDR3, the DNA is TGTGCCATCAGGCAGGGGGTCAACGGGCCGACTGAAGCTTTCTTT. Translation gives CAIRQGVNGPTEAFF.

The chain has TRBV9 and TRBJ2-2, with a tentative D call TRBD1 (6 bases). The ends were cut back, 7 bases at V and 3 bases at J, with 13 bases in the middle. The V gene's germline CDR1 is SGDLS and CDR2 YYNGEE. CDR3 length: 14 amino acids. CDR3 sequence: CASRAAGDTGELFF. Here the CDR3 DNA reads TGTGCCAGCCGTGCGGCAGGGGACACCGGGGAGCTGTTTTTT.

This chain connects TRBV19 to TRBJ2-7, with 8 nucleotides matching TRBD1. This CDR3 has 13 residues. Germline values: CDR1 LNHDA, CDR2 SQIVND (reference sequence). The junction had 1 base not matched to a gene; V was cut back by 5 bases and J by 1 base. CDR3 protein: CASSDRGSYEQYF. In nucleotides, the CDR3 is TGTGCCAGTAGTGACAGGGGTTCCTACGAGCAGTACTTC.

The chain has TRBV10-3 and TRBJ1-1, with a weak D call TRBD1 (5 bases). The CDR3 covers 16 residues. Trimming left V 3 bases short and J 3 bases short, with 17 bases between. Germline CDR1 ENHRY, CDR2 SYGVKD. In DNA form, the CDR3 reads TGTGCCATCAGTGAAACCCCGGGACGGGGGGACACTGAAGCTTTCTTT. Protein: CAISETPGRGDTEAFF.

The chain is built from TRBV27 and TRBJ2-3; the match to TRBD2 covers 7 bases. The CDR3 is made up of 16 amino acids. Germline CDR1 reads MNHEY; CDR2 reads SMNVEV (reference sequence). V shed 3 bases, J shed 0 bases, and the junction held 6 bases outside the gene matches. The CDR3 is CASSFRYSGSTDTQYF. The DNA for the CDR3 is TGTGCCAGCAGTTTCCGTTATAGCGGGAGCACAGATACGCAGTATTTT.

This clone was seen just once. The chain combines TRBV5-4 with TRBJ1-6, with D unclear. V was trimmed by 1 base and J by 8 bases, leaving 19 bases between them. The CDR3 has 17 residues. CDR1 and CDR2 from the germline V gene are SGHNT and YYREEE (reference sequence). CDR3 in DNA: TGTGCCAGCAGCTTGAGAACGACATCACTCTGGTATTCACCCCTCCACTTT. Its protein product is CASSLRTTSLWYSPLHF. Variable domain in full (rest from reference TRBV5-4 and TRBJ1-6): ETGVTQSPTHLIKTRGQQVTLRCSSQSGHNTVSWYQQALGQGPQFIFQYYREEENGRGNFPPRFSGLQFPNYSSELNVNALELDDSALYLCASSLRTTSLWYSPLHFGNGTRLTVT.

The V call is TRBV7-2, the J call TRBJ2-3; 13 nucleotides line up with TRBD2. The J segment lost 2 bases and the V segment lost 1 base, leaving 3 bases of the junction unmatched. The germline V gene has CDR1 SGHTA and CDR2 FQGNSA. The CDR3 sequence is 17 residues long. The CDR3 DNA reads TGTGCCAGCAGCTTAGAACTAGCGGGGGGGGACACAGATACGCAGTATTTT. Its protein is CASSLELAGGDTDTQYF.

The genes are TRBV5-1 and TRBJ1-1, with D perhaps matching TRBD1 (6 bases). This CDR3 is 15 amino acids long. The germline V gene encodes CDR1 SGHRS and CDR2 YFSETQ. Between the trimmed V and J ends, which lost 0 bases and 1 base, there was a span of 10 bases. CDR3 DNA: TGCGCCAGCAGCTTGGTCGGACAGTCGAACACTGAAGCTTTCTTT. Translating gives CASSLVGQSNTEAFF.